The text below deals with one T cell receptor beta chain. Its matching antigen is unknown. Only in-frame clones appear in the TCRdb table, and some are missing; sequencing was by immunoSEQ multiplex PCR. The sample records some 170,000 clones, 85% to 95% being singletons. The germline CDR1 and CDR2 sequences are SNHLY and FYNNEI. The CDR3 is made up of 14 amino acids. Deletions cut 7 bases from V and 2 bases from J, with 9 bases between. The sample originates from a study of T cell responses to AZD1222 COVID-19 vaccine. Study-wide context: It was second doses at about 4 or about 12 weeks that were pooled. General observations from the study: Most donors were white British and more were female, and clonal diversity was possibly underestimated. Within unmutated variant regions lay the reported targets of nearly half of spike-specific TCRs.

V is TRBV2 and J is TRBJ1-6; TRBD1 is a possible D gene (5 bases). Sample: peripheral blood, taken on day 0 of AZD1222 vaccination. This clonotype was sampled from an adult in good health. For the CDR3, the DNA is TGTGCCAGCAAAGGGGCTACCTATAATTCACCCCTCCACTTT. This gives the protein CASKGATYNSPLHF.